The present entry profiles one T cell receptor (beta chain) with its context. The data are from a study of CD4+ T cells in melanoma. Here immunoSEQ multiplex PCR was the method, and the copy in TCRdb shows in-frame clones only, minus some. The sample has 13,000 or so clones; about 71% are singletons. What was sequenced was cells from a culture (not recorded whether cultured in vitro). This receptor was identified in a human donor with melanoma.

In DNA, the CDR3 is TGCAGCGTACCCGCAGGGGAGACCTACGAGCAGTACTTC. Translation: CSVPAGETYEQYF. The chain couples TRBV29-1 to TRBJ2-5; D is perhaps TRBD1 (6 bases). The J call may not be correct, given that the DNA end is closer to TRBJ2-7. Germline V CDR1 and CDR2: SQVTM, ANQGSEA. CDR3 length: 13 residues.